Given below is one T cell receptor beta chain in context. With V trimmed by 3 bases and J by 8 bases, 12 bases remained unmatched. There are 16 residues in the CDR3. Germline CDR1 and CDR2: LGHDT and YNNKEL (reference sequence). The record originates from a study of T cells in Graves' hyperthyroidism and ophthalmopathy. The CDR3 regions of TCR beta were amplified from RNA transcripts. An initial round of RT-PCR targeting the TCR CDR3 relied on the HTBI primer set. Using its own MiXCR run on the multiplex PCR reads, TCRdb lists one record per CDR3 protein. The sample has under 450,000 distinct CDR3 sequences, roughly a sixth seen once; the top ten hold 30% to 35%.

The sequence was collected from a woman under 40 with Graves' hyperthyroidism that later progressed to Graves' ophthalmopathy. Sequenced sample: blood. The chain combines TRBV3-1 with TRBJ2-1; 8 bases map to TRBD2. The CDR3 is CASSQGLAGGGHEQFF. CDR3 DNA sequence: TGTGCCAGCAGCCAGGGGCTAGCGGGTGGGGGCCATGAGCAGTTCTTC.